This TCR beta chain derives from a study of regulatory T cells in long-lasting Graves disease. Overall study: Recently diagnosed Graves' patients had received antithyroid drugs for under 3 months.

Indicated time point: newly diagnosed GD, antithyroid drugs for less than 3 months. RNA isolated from PBMCs was used to make the TCR library. There are many counts of this clonotype. Arm-PCR of CDR3 regions and iRepertoire HTBI primers were used to build TCR beta libraries. TCRdb independently ran MiXCR on the multiplex PCR reads; one entry per CDR3 protein. Of approximately 300,000 distinct CDR3 sequences listed, approximately 20% are singletons. The V end lost 8 bases, the J end lost 4 bases, and 20 bases lay between the germline ends. The CDR3 has 16 amino acids. Looked up from germline, CDR1 is LNHNV and CDR2 is YYDKDF (reference sequence).

The source is a female donor with Graves disease. Sequences were derived from peripheral blood mononuclear cells (PBMCs), sampled at new diagnosis, from a patient treated with antithyroid drugs. J is TRBJ2-2 and V is TRBV15; possible D gene TRBD1, 7 bases. CDR3 amino acids: CATPDREVGVTGELFF. The CDR3 DNA reads as TGTGCCACCCCTGACAGGGAGGTGGGGGTCACCGGGGAGCTGTTTTTT.